These 8 T cell receptor beta chains were all obtained from the same sample, sequenced in a study of blood T cell repertoires in COVID-19. Using immunoSEQ multiplex PCR, the repertoire was profiled, and TCRdb retains in-frame clones only, with some absent. Of about 250,000 clones listed, more than 70% are singletons. The sequenced sample was peripheral blood. Source of these receptors: a woman under 40 with COVID-19, enrolled during active disease.

The rearrangement uses TRBV27 and TRBJ1-5; D is possibly TRBD1 (6 bases). Germline CDR1 is MNHEY and CDR2 is SMNVEV (reference sequence). This CDR3 is 15 amino acids long. Trimming stripped 5 bases from V and 3 bases from J, with 14 bases between. The CDR3 is CASSPRRGFNQPQHF. The CDR3 DNA reads TGTGCCAGCAGTCCTCGCAGGGGATTCAATCAGCCCCAGCATTTT.

This chain joins TRBV10-1 and TRBJ2-7; tentatively, D is TRBD2 (6 bases). Trimming removed 4 bases from V and 3 bases from J, with 13 bases in between. Germline V lookup: CDR1 WNHNN, CDR2 SYGVQD (reference sequence). The CDR3 is made up of 14 amino acids. The CDR3 reads CASSAGTGDYEQYF. For the CDR3, the DNA is TGCGCCAGCAGTGCCGGGACGGGGGACTACGAGCAGTACTTC.

V gene TRBV19 combines with J gene TRBJ1-5, with 7 bases fitting TRBD1. In germline, CDR1 is LNHDA, CDR2 SQIVND (reference sequence). The CDR3 length is 15 residues. V lost 2 bases to trimming and J lost 5 bases; unmatched junction nucleotides: 6. CDR3 DNA sequence: TGTGCCAGTAGTATAAGGGGACAGTATTATCAGCCCCAGCATTTT. Its protein is CASSIRGQYYQPQHF.

This sequence joins TRBV6-5 and TRBJ1-2, with 12 nucleotides matching TRBD1. Trimming cost V 4 bases and J 7 bases; bases outside gene matches: 4. The CDR3 sequence is 14 residues long. Germline V gene data show CDR1 as MNHEY and CDR2 as SVGAGI. This CDR3 reads CASSWDRGQGGYTF. CDR3 nucleotide sequence: TGTGCCAGCAGTTGGGACAGGGGGCAAGGTGGCTACACCTTC.

The chain is built from TRBV18 and TRBJ1-3, with TRBD1 matching 7 bases. Germline CDR1 KGHSH, CDR2 LQKENI. The CDR3 consists of 15 residues. J was trimmed by 6 bases and V by 4 bases; bases with no gene match: 9. This CDR3 reads CASSRRDSEANTIYF. In DNA, the CDR3 is TGTGCCAGCTCACGCCGGGACAGCGAAGCAAACACCATATATTTT.

V gene TRBV5-6 combines with J gene TRBJ2-4; 11 positions match TRBD2. The CDR3 consists of 19 residues. Germline V gene lookup returns CDR1 SGHDT and CDR2 YYEEEE. With V trimmed by 1 base and J by 0 bases, 9 bases remained unmatched. CDR3 coding DNA: TGTGCCAGCAGCTTGATTCTAGCGGGAGGAGGTCGAGCCAAAAACATTCAGTACTTC. Its translation: CASSLILAGGGRAKNIQYF.

The chain has TRBV21-1 and TRBJ1-5; no DNA check was done on the table's D call, TRBD1. TRBV21-1 is given as a pseudogene. The CDR3 runs 15 residues. Here the CDR3 DNA reads TGTGCCAGCAGCAAAGTGGGGCAGTACAATCAGCCCCAGCATTTT. This gives the protein CASSKVGQYNQPQHF.

The chain has TRBV28 and TRBJ2-3; D gene unclear. Germline CDR1 MDHEN, CDR2 SYDVKM. The CDR3 covers 15 residues. Trimming stripped 5 bases from V and 4 bases from J, with 16 bases between. CDR3 sequence (DNA): TGTGCCAGCAGTGTCGAGGAACACCTGGCAGATACGCAGTATTTT. Its protein product is CASSVEEHLADTQYF.